A single sample is the source of the 3 T cell receptor beta chains below, sequenced in a study of blood T cells in healthy people across ages. With a J-beta primer mix and a sample-barcoded 5' primer, a second PCR ran roughly 6 to 12 cycles. TCRdb itself ran the 5' RACE reads through MiXCR, one entry per CDR3 protein. The sample lists about 640,000 distinct CDR3 sequences; around 31% were seen once. What was sequenced was blood. The receptor set was obtained from an elderly woman in good health.

This clonotype was counted at least ten times. The chain couples TRBV5-1 to TRBJ2-3; no clear D. The germline V gene encodes CDR1 SGHRS and CDR2 YFSETQ. The CDR3 is made up of 13 amino acids. Trimming shortened V by 2 bases and J by 6 bases, and 10 bases separated the two germline ends. In DNA, the CDR3 is TGCGCCAGCAGCTTAAGTTTCGGGGATACGCAGTATTTT. It codes for CASSLSFGDTQYF.

This clonotype has a count of ten or more. This chain connects TRBV7-3 to TRBJ2-3, with 11 bases that match TRBD2. Germline-derived CDR1 and CDR2 are SGHTA and FQGTGA. Trimming at V came to 0 bases and at J to 6 bases, leaving 8 bases not matched to a gene. The CDR3 covers 17 residues. The CDR3 sequence is CASSLTGSGGAGDTQYF. In DNA, the CDR3 is TGTGCCAGCAGCTTAACGGGTAGCGGGGGGGCGGGGGATACGCAGTATTTT.

Remarks on this clonotype: One end of the junction is discordant with germline, which a read error may explain. The V gene is TRBV4-1, the J gene TRBJ1-3; D uncertain. The CDR3 contains 16 residues. Germline V gene sequence: CDR1 MGHRA, CDR2 YSYEKL. The CDR3 protein is CASSQDSAGSGNTRYF. The CDR3 DNA sequence: TGCGCCAGCAGCCAAGATAGTGCAGGCTCTGGAAACACCAGATATTTT.